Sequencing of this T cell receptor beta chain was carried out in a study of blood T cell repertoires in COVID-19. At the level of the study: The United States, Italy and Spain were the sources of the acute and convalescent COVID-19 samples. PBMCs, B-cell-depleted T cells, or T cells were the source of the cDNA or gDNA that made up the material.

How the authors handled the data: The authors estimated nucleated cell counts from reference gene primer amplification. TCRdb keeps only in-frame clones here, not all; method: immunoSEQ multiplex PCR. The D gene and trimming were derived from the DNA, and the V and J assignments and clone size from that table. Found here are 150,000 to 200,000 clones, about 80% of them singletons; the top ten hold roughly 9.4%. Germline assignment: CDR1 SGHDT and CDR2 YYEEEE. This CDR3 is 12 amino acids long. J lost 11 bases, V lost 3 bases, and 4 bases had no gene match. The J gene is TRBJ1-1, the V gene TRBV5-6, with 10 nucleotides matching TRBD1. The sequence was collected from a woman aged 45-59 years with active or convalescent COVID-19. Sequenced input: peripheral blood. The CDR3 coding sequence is TGTGCCAGCAGCTCGGGACAGGGGAGGGCTTTCTTT. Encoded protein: CASSSGQGRAFF.